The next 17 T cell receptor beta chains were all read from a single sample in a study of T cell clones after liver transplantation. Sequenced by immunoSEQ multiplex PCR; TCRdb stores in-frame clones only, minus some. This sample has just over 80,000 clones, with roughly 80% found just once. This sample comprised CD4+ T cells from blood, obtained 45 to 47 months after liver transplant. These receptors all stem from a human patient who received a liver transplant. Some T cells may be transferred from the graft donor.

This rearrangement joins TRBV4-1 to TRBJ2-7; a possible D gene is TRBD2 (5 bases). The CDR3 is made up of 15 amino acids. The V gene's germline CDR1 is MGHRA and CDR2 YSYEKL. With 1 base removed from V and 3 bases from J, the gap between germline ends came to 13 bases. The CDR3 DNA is TGCGCCAGCAGCCAAGGCCCAGCGGAGCTCTACGAGCAGTACTTC. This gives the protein CASSQGPAELYEQYF.

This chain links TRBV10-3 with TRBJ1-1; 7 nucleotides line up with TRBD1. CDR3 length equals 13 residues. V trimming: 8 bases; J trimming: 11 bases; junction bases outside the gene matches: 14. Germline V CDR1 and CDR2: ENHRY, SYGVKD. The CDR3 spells CAISIQGQVSAFF. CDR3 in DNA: TGTGCCATCTCGATTCAAGGACAGGTTAGCGCTTTCTTT.

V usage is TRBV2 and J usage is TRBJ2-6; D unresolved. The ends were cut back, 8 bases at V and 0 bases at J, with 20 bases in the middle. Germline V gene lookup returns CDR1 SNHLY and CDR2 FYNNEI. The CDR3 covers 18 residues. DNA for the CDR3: TGTGCCAGCGAGTCCGGCCCACCCTTCCCCTCTGGGGCCAACGTCCTGACTTTC. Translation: CASESGPPFPSGANVLTF.

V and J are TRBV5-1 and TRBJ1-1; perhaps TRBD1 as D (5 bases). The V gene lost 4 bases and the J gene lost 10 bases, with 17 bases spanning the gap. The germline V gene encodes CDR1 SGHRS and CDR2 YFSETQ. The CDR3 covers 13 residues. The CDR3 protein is CASSLEAPGLAFF. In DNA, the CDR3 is TGCGCCAGCAGCCTGGAGGCCCCAGGGCTAGCTTTCTTT.

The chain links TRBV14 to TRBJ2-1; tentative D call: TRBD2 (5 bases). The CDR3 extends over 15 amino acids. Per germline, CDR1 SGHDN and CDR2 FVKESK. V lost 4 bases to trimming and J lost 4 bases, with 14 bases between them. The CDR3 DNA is TGTGCCAGCAGCCCTTGGGGAGATTTTTACAATGAGCAGTTCTTC. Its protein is CASSPWGDFYNEQFF.

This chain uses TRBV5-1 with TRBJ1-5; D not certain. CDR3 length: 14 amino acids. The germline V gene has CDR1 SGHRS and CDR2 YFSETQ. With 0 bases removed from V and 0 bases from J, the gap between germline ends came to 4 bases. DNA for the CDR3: TGCGCCAGCAGCTTGGACAGTAGCAATCAGCCCCAGCATTTT. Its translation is CASSLDSSNQPQHF.

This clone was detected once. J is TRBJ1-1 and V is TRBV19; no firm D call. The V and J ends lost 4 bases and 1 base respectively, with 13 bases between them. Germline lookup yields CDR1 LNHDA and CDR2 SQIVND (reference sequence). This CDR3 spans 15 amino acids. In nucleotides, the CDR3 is TGTGCCAGTAGTAAGTGGGCAGGTGGGAACACTGAAGCTTTCTTT. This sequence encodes CASSKWAGGNTEAFF. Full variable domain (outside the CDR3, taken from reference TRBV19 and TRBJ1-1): DGGITQSPKYLFRKEGQNVTLSCEQNLNHDAMYWYRQDPGQGLRLIYYSQIVNDFQKGDIAEGYSVSREKKESFPLTVTSAQKNPTAFYLCASSKWAGGNTEAFFGQGTRLTVV.

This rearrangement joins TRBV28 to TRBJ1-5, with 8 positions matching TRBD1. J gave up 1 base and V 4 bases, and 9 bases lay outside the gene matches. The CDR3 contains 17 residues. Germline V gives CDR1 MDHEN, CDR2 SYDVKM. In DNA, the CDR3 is TGTGCCAGCAGTTCAGCAACAGGGGGGGGGAGCAATCAGCCCCAGCATTTT. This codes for CASSSATGGGSNQPQHF.

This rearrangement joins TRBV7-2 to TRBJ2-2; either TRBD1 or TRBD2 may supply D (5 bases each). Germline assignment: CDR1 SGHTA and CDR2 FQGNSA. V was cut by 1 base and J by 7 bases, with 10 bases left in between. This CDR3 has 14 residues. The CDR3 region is CASSLVGGGGELFF. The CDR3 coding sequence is TGTGCCAGCAGCTTAGTTGGGGGTGGCGGGGAGCTGTTTTTT.

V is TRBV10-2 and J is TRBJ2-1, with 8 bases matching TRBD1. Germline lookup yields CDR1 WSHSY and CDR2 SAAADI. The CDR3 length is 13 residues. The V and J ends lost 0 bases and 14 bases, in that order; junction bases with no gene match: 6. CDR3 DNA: TGCGCCAGCAGTGAGTCCGTAGGGACAGGAGAGTTCTTC. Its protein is CASSESVGTGEFF.

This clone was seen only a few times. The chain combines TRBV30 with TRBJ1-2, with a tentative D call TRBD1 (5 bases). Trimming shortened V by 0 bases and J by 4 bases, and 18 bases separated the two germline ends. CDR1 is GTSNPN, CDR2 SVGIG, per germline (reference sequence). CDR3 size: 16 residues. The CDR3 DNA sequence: TGTGCCTGGAGTGTGCTGGGACCGCGCCGAATCTATGGCTACACCTTC. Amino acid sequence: CAWSVLGPRRIYGYTF.

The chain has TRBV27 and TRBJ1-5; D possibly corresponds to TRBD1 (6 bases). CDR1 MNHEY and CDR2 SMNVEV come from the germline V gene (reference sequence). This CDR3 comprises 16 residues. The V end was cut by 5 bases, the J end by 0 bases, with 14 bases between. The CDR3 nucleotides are TGTGCCAGCAGTCCTTTGGGGGCTCCTAGCAATCAGCCCCAGCATTTT. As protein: CASSPLGAPSNQPQHF.

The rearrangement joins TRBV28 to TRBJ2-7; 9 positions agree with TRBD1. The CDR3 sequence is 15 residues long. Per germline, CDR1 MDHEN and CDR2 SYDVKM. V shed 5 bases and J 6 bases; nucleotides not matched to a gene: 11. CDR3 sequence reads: CASSAYGQGLFEQYF. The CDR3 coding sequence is TGTGCCAGCAGTGCCTACGGACAGGGGTTGTTCGAGCAGTACTTC.

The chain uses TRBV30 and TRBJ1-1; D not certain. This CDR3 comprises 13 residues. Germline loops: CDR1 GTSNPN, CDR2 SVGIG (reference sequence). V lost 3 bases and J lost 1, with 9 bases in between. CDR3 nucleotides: TGTGCCTGGAGGAGGGTGAGGAACACTGAAGCTTTCTTT. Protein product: CAWRRVRNTEAFF. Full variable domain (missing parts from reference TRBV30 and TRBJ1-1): SQTIHQWPATLVQPVGSPLSLECTVEGTSNPNLYWYRQAAGRGLQLLFYSVGIGQISSEVPQNLSASRPQDRQFILSSKKLLLSDSGFYLCAWRRVRNTEAFFGQGTRLTVV.

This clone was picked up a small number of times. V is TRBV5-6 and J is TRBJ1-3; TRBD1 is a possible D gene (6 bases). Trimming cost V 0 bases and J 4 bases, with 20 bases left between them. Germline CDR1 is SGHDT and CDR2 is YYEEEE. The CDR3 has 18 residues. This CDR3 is CASSLVGGSGARGNTIYF. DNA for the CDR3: TGTGCCAGCAGCTTGGTGGGTGGATCGGGGGCGCGAGGAAACACCATATATTTT.

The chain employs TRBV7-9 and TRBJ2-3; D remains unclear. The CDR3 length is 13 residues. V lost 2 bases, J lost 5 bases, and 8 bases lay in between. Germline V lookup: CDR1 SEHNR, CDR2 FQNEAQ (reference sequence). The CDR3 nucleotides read TGTGCCAGCAGCTTAAGCTCGGGAGATACGCAGTATTTT. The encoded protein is CASSLSSGDTQYF. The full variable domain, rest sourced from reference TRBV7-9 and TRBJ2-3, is DTGVSQNPRHKITKRGQNVTFRCDPISEHNRLYWYRQTLGQGPEFLTYFQNEAQLEKSRLLSDRFSAERPKGSFSTLEIQRTEQGDSAMYLCASSLSSGDTQYFGPGTRLTVL.

CDR3 region: CASSRDLAYEQYF. DNA of the CDR3: TGTGCCAGCAGCCGGGACTTGGCCTACGAGCAGTACTTC. The chain is built from TRBV5-6 and TRBJ2-7, with TRBD2 as a possible D gene (6 bases). CDR3 size: 13 residues. Trimming took off 4 bases at V and 2 bases at J, with 10 bases between the two ends. Germline CDR1 and CDR2: SGHDT and YYEEEE.